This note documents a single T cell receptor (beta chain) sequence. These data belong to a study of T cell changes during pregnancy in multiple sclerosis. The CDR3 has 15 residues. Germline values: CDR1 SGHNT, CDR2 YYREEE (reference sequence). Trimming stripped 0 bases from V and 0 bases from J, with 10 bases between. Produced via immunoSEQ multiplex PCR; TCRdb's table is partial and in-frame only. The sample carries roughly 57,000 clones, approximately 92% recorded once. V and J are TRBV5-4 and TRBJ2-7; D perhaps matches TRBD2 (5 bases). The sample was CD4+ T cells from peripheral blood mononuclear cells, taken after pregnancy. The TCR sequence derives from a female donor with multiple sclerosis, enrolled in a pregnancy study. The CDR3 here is CASSLGGTSSYEQYF. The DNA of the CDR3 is TGTGCCAGCAGCTTGGGGGGTACTAGCTCCTACGAGCAGTACTTC. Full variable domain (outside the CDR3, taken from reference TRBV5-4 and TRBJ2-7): ETGVTQSPTHLIKTRGQQVTLRCSSQSGHNTVSWYQQALGQGPQFIFQYYREEENGRGNFPPRFSGLQFPNYSSELNVNALELDDSALYLCASSLGGTSSYEQYFGPGTRLTVT.